The 8 T cell receptor beta chains given below trace back to one sample, sequenced in a study of T cell responses to AZD1222 COVID-19 vaccine. The method was immunoSEQ multiplex PCR; TCRdb's version includes in-frame clones alone and lacks a portion of them. In the table there are 100,000 to 130,000 clones, 87% of which are singletons. The sequencing used peripheral blood, collected on day 0 of AZD1222 vaccination. These receptors were obtained from an adult in good health.

The chain recombines TRBV29-1 with TRBJ1-5; no definite D call. V lost 4 bases, J lost 0 bases, and 10 bases lay in between. Germline V CDR1 and CDR2: SQVTM, ANQGSEA. The CDR3 spans 14 residues. The CDR3 is CSVADQNSNQPQHF. CDR3 nucleotide sequence: TGCAGCGTTGCCGACCAGAATAGCAATCAGCCCCAGCATTTT.

The CDR3 region has the DNA TGTGCCAGCAGCCGGACTAGCGGGAACTACGAGCAGTACTTC. This encodes CASSRTSGNYEQYF. V is TRBV5-4 and J is TRBJ2-7, with 12 bases that match TRBD2. The CDR3 totals 14 residues. V was clipped by 4 bases and J by 3 bases; unmatched bases: 2. Per the germline V gene, CDR1 is SGHNT and CDR2 is YYREEE (reference sequence). Based on the CDR3 plus reference TRBV5-4 and TRBJ2-7, the full variable domain is ETGVTQSPTHLIKTRGQQVTLRCSSQSGHNTVSWYQQALGQGPQFIFQYYREEENGRGNFPPRFSGLQFPNYSSELNVNALELDDSALYLCASSRTSGNYEQYFGPGTRLTVT.

The sample holds one count of this clone. Other DNA sequences within the sample encode an identical CDR3. This chain joins TRBV5-1 and TRBJ1-1, with a possible D match to TRBD1 (5 bases). Germline values: CDR1 SGHRS, CDR2 YFSETQ. The germline V and J ends were trimmed by 0 bases and 0 bases, with 6 bases remaining between them. CDR3 length: 14 amino acids. CDR3: CASSLGGMNTEAFF. CDR3 bases: TGCGCCAGCAGCTTGGGGGGGATGAACACTGAAGCTTTCTTT.

A single count supports this clone. This sequence joins TRBV6-2 or TRBV6-3 and TRBJ2-1; the D is unclear. The CDR3 is 11 amino acids. V was trimmed by 2 bases and J by 9 bases, leaving 5 bases between them. CDR1 and CDR2 from the germline V gene are MNHEY and SVGEGT. The CDR3 nucleotides read TGTGCCAGCAGTTACGTGGCTGAGCAGTTCTTC. As protein: CASSYVAEQFF.

The chain combines TRBV19 with TRBJ1-3; D ambiguous. V lost 6 bases, J lost 0 bases, and 9 bases lay in between. Looked up from germline, CDR1 is LNHDA and CDR2 is SQIVND (reference sequence). CDR3 size: 14 residues. The CDR3 nucleotides read TGTGCCAGTAGGACCGGGCCCTCTGGAAACACCATATATTTT. This encodes CASRTGPSGNTIYF.

The rearrangement uses TRBV6-5 and TRBJ2-5; D ambiguous. The CDR3 consists of 14 residues. V shed 6 bases and J shed 5 bases, with 16 bases lying between them. CDR1 is MNHEY and CDR2 is SVGAGI in the germline V gene. The CDR3 sequence is CASRPSGSVETQYF. The CDR3 DNA reads TGTGCCAGCAGGCCTTCAGGAAGCGTGGAGACCCAGTACTTC.

The rearrangement joins TRBV18 to TRBJ1-1; maybe TRBD1 (6 bases). V lost 4 bases, J lost 0 bases, and 12 bases lay in between. Germline loops: CDR1 KGHSH, CDR2 LQKENI. The CDR3 is 15 residues long. The CDR3 here is CASSREGHMNTEAFF. CDR3 DNA sequence: TGTGCCAGCTCACGAGAGGGACATATGAACACTGAAGCTTTCTTT.

The chain employs TRBV5-5 and TRBJ1-6; 9 bases are a match to TRBD1. The germline CDR1 and CDR2 sequences are SGHKS and YYEKEE (reference sequence). The CDR3 sequence is 18 residues long. The trim removed 1 base at V and 13 bases at J, leaving 18 bases unmatched. CDR3 bases: TGTGCCAGCAGCTTGTTTTTCCGGGACAGGGTTGTTCGGGCGCCCCTCCACTTT. Amino acid sequence: CASSLFFRDRVVRAPLHF.